This entry lists 3 T cell receptor beta chains sequenced from one sample in a study of blood T cells in healthy people across ages. A J-beta primer mix and a sample-barcoded 5' primer were used in a second PCR of about 7 to 11 cycles. MiXCR, run by TCRdb on the 5' RACE reads, gives a single entry per CDR3 protein. Of 700,000 to 900,000 distinct CDR3 sequences detected, around 24% appear once; the ten largest clones hold 2.5% to 3.5%. These data are also associated with another study on T cells of mothers and their children.

Sequences were obtained from blood. The receptors stem from a boy younger than 18 in good health.

The chain recombines TRBV3-1 with TRBJ2-1, with D hard to call. The CDR3 sequence is 16 residues long. V was shortened by 1 base and J by 1 base, with 11 bases between the two germline ends. Germline V gene sequence: CDR1 LGHDT, CDR2 YNNKEL (reference sequence). CDR3: CASSQGSPLSYNEQFF. CDR3 coding DNA: TGTGCCAGCAGCCAAGGGAGTCCCCTTTCCTACAATGAGCAGTTCTTC.

The chain employs TRBV6-1 and TRBJ1-5; weak D call: TRBD1 (5 bases). The germline gives CDR1 MNHNS, CDR2 SASEGT. Between the trimmed V and J ends, which lost 5 bases and 1 base, there was a span of 21 bases. The CDR3 consists of 18 residues. CDR3 sequence (DNA): TGTGCCAGCAGTAGGACATCGTGGAGGGCGGGGAGCAATCAGCCCCAGCATTTT. This encodes CASSRTSWRAGSNQPQHF.

The chain joins TRBV29-1 to TRBJ1-6, with a weak D call TRBD1 (6 bases). This CDR3 has 16 amino acids. V lost 4 bases to trimming and J lost 3 bases, with 16 bases between them. The germline gives CDR1 SQVTM, CDR2 ANQGSEA. CDR3 in DNA: TGCAGCGTTGTATTTGCAGGGGTTGGCTATAATTCACCCCTCCACTTT. Residues: CSVVFAGVGYNSPLHF.